The 27 T cell receptor beta chains presented below share a single source sample, sequenced in a study of T cells of healthy individuals. MiXCR was run by TCRdb on the 5' RACE reads, yielding one entry per CDR3 protein. The top ten hold roughly 6.2% of the sample, which has 100,000 or so distinct CDR3 sequences, roughly 15% seen once. The receptors stem from a human donor in good health.

The V gene is TRBV20-1, the J gene TRBJ1-5; D unclear. Trimming took off 1 base at V and 5 bases at J, with 6 bases between the two ends. CDR1 DFQATT and CDR2 SNEGSKA come from the germline V gene (reference sequence). The CDR3 totals 12 residues. CDR3: CSARGGDQPQHF. In DNA form, the CDR3 reads TGCAGTGCTAGAGGAGGCGATCAGCCCCAGCATTTT.

This clonotype showed up many times. The V gene is TRBV11-2, the J gene TRBJ1-2; D gene uncertain. Per germline, CDR1 SGHAT and CDR2 FQNNGV. The length of the CDR3 is 12 residues. V was cut by 4 bases and J by 4 bases, with 7 bases left in between. The CDR3 DNA follows: TGTGCCAGCAGCTCCGGGGTCTATGGCTACACCTTC. Its protein is CASSSGVYGYTF. Looking up the rest from reference TRBV11-2 and TRBJ1-2 gives the full variable domain: EAGVAQSPRYKIIEKRQSVAFWCNPISGHATLYWYQQILGQGPKLLIQFQNNGVVDDSQLPKDRFSAERLKGVDSTLKIQPAKLEDSAVYLCASSSGVYGYTFGSGTRLTVV.

This clonotype was detected ten times or more. This rearrangement joins TRBV6-6 to TRBJ1-5; maybe TRBD1 (5 bases). With 5 bases removed from V and 4 bases from J, the gap between germline ends came to 21 bases. CDR1 is MNHNY, CDR2 SVGAGI, per germline (reference sequence). This CDR3 spans 17 amino acids. CDR3 protein: CASSPSLDSVQNQPQHF. The CDR3 nucleotides read TGTGCCAGCAGTCCCTCTCTCGACAGCGTCCAGAATCAGCCCCAGCATTTT.

The CDR3 sequence: CASSPWYF. CDR3 nucleotides: TGTGCCAGCAGTCCCTGGTACTTC. The chain couples TRBV27 to TRBJ2-4; D is unclear. The CDR3 has 8 amino acids. Germline CDR1 is MNHEY and CDR2 is SMNVEV (reference sequence). V was shortened by 5 bases and J by 15 bases, with 5 bases between the two germline ends.

This clonotype was detected ten times or more. This rearrangement joins TRBV6-6 to TRBJ1-6, with D maybe TRBD1 (5 bases). Germline lookup yields CDR1 MNHNY and CDR2 SVGAGI (reference sequence). Trimming pared 7 bases from V and 7 bases from J, leaving 20 bases between. There are 16 residues in the CDR3. The CDR3 coding sequence is TGTGCCAGCACCTTGTTTTTGAGGGGCATAAATTCACCCCTCCACTTT. It codes for CASTLFLRGINSPLHF.

The V and J genes are TRBV12-3 or TRBV12-4 and TRBJ1-6; TRBD1 matches at 7 bases. The ends lost 7 bases at V and 6 bases at J; junction bases unmatched: 9. This CDR3 has 15 residues. CDR3 sequence: CASIKETGRNSPLHF. The CDR3 DNA reads as TGTGCCAGCATCAAGGAGACAGGGCGTAATTCACCCCTCCACTTT.

In its sample, this clonotype was seen a few times. DNA for the CDR3: TGTGCCATCACCCCGGACGGAAGCTACGAGCAGTACTTC. Its translation: CAITPDGSYEQYF. The chain recombines TRBV10-3 with TRBJ2-7; D is undetermined. This CDR3 is built from 13 residues. Trimming stripped 7 bases from V and 3 bases from J, with 13 bases between. CDR1 is ENHRY, CDR2 SYGVKD, per germline.

As regards this clonotype: Sequence at one end of the junction differs from germline and may be a read error. The rearrangement uses TRBV19 and TRBJ1-2, with a tentative D call TRBD1 (6 bases). The CDR3 runs 14 residues. CDR1 is LNHDA, CDR2 SQIVND, per germline (reference sequence). CDR3 sequence reads: CASSSRTALYGYNF. The CDR3 region has the DNA TGTGCCAGTAGTTCTAGGACAGCCCTCTATGGCTACAACTTC.

At least ten counts were recorded for this clonotype. This chain connects TRBV5-6 to TRBJ2-1, with 7 nucleotides matching TRBD2. The CDR3 runs 11 residues. Germline values: CDR1 SGHDT, CDR2 YYEEEE. The ends lost 7 bases at V and 11 bases at J; junction bases unmatched: 6. Written as DNA, the CDR3 is TGTGCCAGCCGAGGACTAGGGCAGCAGTTCTTC. Translation gives CASRGLGQQFF. Together with reference TRBV5-6 and TRBJ2-1, the CDR3 gives the full variable domain: DAGVTQSPTHLIKTRGQQVTLRCSPKSGHDTVSWYQQALGQGPQFIFQYYEEEERQRGNFPDRFSGHQFPNYSSELNVNALLLGDSALYLCASRGLGQQFFGPGTRLTVL.

The chain is built from TRBV2 and TRBJ1-5; possibly TRBD1 for D (6 bases). V lost 5 bases to trimming and J lost 6 bases, with 11 bases between them. The CDR3 consists of 13 residues. Per the germline V gene, CDR1 is SNHLY and CDR2 is FYNNEI. CDR3 protein: CASSTQGSQPQHF. For the CDR3, the DNA is TGTGCCAGCAGTACACAGGGCAGTCAGCCCCAGCATTTT.

This clonotype was seen repeatedly, ten times or more. This rearrangement joins TRBV28 to TRBJ2-1, with TRBD2 identical over 8 bases. This CDR3 contains 15 residues. V trimming: 2 bases; J trimming: 12 bases; junction bases outside the gene matches: 12. The germline V gene encodes CDR1 MDHEN and CDR2 SYDVKM. The CDR3 DNA reads TGTGCCAGCAGTTTACGCGGGAGGTTTAATGAAGGGCAGTTCTTC. Encoded protein: CASSLRGRFNEGQFF.

Ten or more counts support this clonotype. The chain joins TRBV28 to TRBJ2-1; D not certain. There are 12 residues in the CDR3. Germline V CDR1 and CDR2: MDHEN, SYDVKM. Trimming took 6 bases from V and 4 from J, leaving 7 bases between them. The CDR3 DNA reads as TGTGCCAGCAGCCTAGGTTACAATGAGCAGTTCTTC. It specifies CASSLGYNEQFF. Full variable domain (missing parts from reference TRBV28 and TRBJ2-1): DVKVTQSSRYLVKRTGEKVFLECVQDMDHENMFWYRQDPGLGLRLIYFSYDVKMKEKGDIPEGYSVSREKKERFSLILESASTNQTSMYLCASSLGYNEQFFGPGTRLTVL.

The table lists this clonotype with many counts. The rearrangement links TRBV5-5 to TRBJ1-5; 7 nucleotides match TRBD1. Looked up from germline, CDR1 is SGHKS and CDR2 is YYEKEE (reference sequence). The junction had 16 bases not matched to a gene; V was cut back by 4 bases and J by 6 bases. The CDR3 is 17 residues long. CDR3: CASSGTAGAIPSQPQHF. The DNA of the CDR3 is TGTGCCAGCAGCGGGACAGCGGGCGCCATACCCTCTCAGCCCCAGCATTTT.

Here the CDR3 reads CASRNDRAGGEQYF. In nucleotides, the CDR3 is TGTGCCAGCAGAAACGACAGGGCAGGAGGGGAGCAGTACTTC. This chain links TRBV28 with TRBJ2-7, with D possibly TRBD1 on 7 matching bases. Germline loops: CDR1 MDHEN, CDR2 SYDVKM. This CDR3 region has 14 residues. Trimming removed 6 bases from V and 7 bases from J, with 19 bases in between. Using reference TRBV28 and TRBJ2-7 for the parts outside the CDR3, the full variable domain is DVKVTQSSRYLVKRTGEKVFLECVQDMDHENMFWYRQDPGLGLRLIYFSYDVKMKEKGDIPEGYSVSREKKERFSLILESASTNQTSMYLCASRNDRAGGEQYFGPGTRLTVT.

This clonotype occurred many times. The chain couples TRBV7-2 to TRBJ1-2; D unresolved. The V end lost 3 bases, the J end lost 2 bases, and 7 bases lay between the germline ends. Looked up from germline, CDR1 is SGHTA and CDR2 is FQGNSA. The CDR3 runs 13 residues. The CDR3 here is CASSFTVNYGYTF. In DNA, the CDR3 is TGTGCCAGCAGCTTCACTGTGAACTATGGCTACACCTTC.

The chain recombines TRBV9 with TRBJ1-1; D unresolved. The CDR3 length is 15 residues. V was trimmed by 3 bases and J by 6 bases, leaving 18 bases between them. Germline values: CDR1 SGDLS, CDR2 YYNGEE. The chain's CDR3 is CASSAYIQNPAEAFF. In DNA, the CDR3 is TGTGCCAGCAGCGCTTATATTCAGAACCCGGCTGAAGCTTTCTTT.

This clonotype was observed a few times. The rearrangement uses TRBV6-5 and TRBJ2-7; 7 bases are a match to TRBD2. The junction had 7 bases not matched to a gene; V was cut back by 7 bases and J by 4 bases. CDR3 length: 13 residues. The V gene's germline CDR1 is MNHEY and CDR2 SVGAGI. The CDR3 loop is CASTGAGLYEQYF. CDR3 nucleotide sequence: TGTGCCAGCACGGGAGCGGGACTATACGAGCAGTACTTC.

The chain combines TRBV29-1 with TRBJ2-2; TRBD2 is a possible D gene (8 bases). This CDR3 contains 16 residues. Germline CDR1 SQVTM, CDR2 ANQGSEA. The V gene lost 2 bases and the J gene lost 1 base, with 14 bases spanning the gap. The CDR3 coding sequence is TGCAGCGTTGAAAAGGGGGCGGGAGGGAACACCGGGGAGCTGTTTTTT. Protein product: CSVEKGAGGNTGELFF.

This clonotype showed up just a few times. The CDR3 protein is CASSLRTSGRLFF. As DNA, the CDR3 is TGTGCCAGCAGCTTAAGGACTAGCGGGAGGCTGTTCTTC. V is TRBV11-1 and J is TRBJ2-1; TRBD2 matches at 14 bases. Unmatched junction bases numbered 3, after V lost 2 bases and J lost 15 bases. This CDR3 spans 13 amino acids. Germline loops: CDR1 SGHAT, CDR2 FQDESV (reference sequence).

The chain is built from TRBV20-1 and TRBJ2-7, with 10 bases matching TRBD2. Germline CDR1 reads DFQATT; CDR2 reads SNEGSKA (reference sequence). V dropped 2 bases and J dropped 3; count of bases not matched to a gene: 1. The CDR3 is made up of 13 amino acids. The CDR3 here is CSARLAGVYEQYF. The DNA for the CDR3 is TGCAGTGCTAGACTAGCGGGAGTCTACGAGCAGTACTTC.

This clonotype showed up just a few times. The chain carries TRBV2 and TRBJ1-1; 11 bases are a match to TRBD1. Germline V gene sequence: CDR1 SNHLY, CDR2 FYNNEI. The CDR3 loop spans 13 amino acids. J lost 11 bases, V lost 8 bases, and 10 bases had no gene match. The CDR3 spells CASARDRGIGAFF. The CDR3 DNA is TGTGCCAGCGCTAGGGACAGGGGGATTGGTGCTTTCTTT.

This clonotype has just a few counts. This sequence joins TRBV10-3 and TRBJ2-3; 12 bases map to TRBD2. J gave up 5 bases and V 5 bases, and 5 bases lay outside the gene matches. CDR1 is ENHRY and CDR2 is SYGVKD in the germline V gene. The CDR3 consists of 15 residues. The CDR3 DNA follows: TGTGCCATCAGTCTAGCGGGGGGGCCGGGAGATACGCAGTATTTT. This codes for CAISLAGGPGDTQYF.

This chain links TRBV20-1 with TRBJ2-1, with 11 nucleotides matching TRBD2. V trimming: 3 bases; J trimming: 9 bases; junction bases outside the gene matches: 10. The CDR3 contains 15 residues. Germline CDR1 reads DFQATT; CDR2 reads SNEGSKA (reference sequence). The CDR3 DNA follows: TGCAGTGCTAGGAGGCCTAGCGGGAGGTCAGGTGAGCAGTTCTTC. It specifies CSARRPSGRSGEQFF.

The chain links TRBV7-2 to TRBJ2-1, with TRBD2 matching over 7 bases. V lost 4 bases, J lost 9 bases, and 9 bases stayed unmatched. Looked up from germline, CDR1 is SGHTA and CDR2 is FQGNSA. The CDR3 is 14 residues long. The CDR3 loop reads CASSSGLDGVEQFF. CDR3 coding DNA: TGTGCCAGCAGCTCCGGACTAGATGGGGTTGAGCAGTTCTTC.

This clonotype was seen only a few times. This chain connects TRBV11-2 to TRBJ2-3; 16 bases map to TRBD2. This CDR3 has 16 amino acids. V lost 4 bases, J lost 4 bases, and 2 bases stayed unmatched. Germline V CDR1 and CDR2: SGHAT, FQNNGV. As DNA, the CDR3 is TGTGCCAGCAGCTCGGGACTAGCGGGAGGGGCAGATACGCAGTATTTT. It encodes CASSSGLAGGADTQYF. The variable domain in full, with the rest retrieved from reference TRBV11-2 and TRBJ2-3, is EAGVAQSPRYKIIEKRQSVAFWCNPISGHATLYWYQQILGQGPKLLIQFQNNGVVDDSQLPKDRFSAERLKGVDSTLKIQPAKLEDSAVYLCASSSGLAGGADTQYFGPGTRLTVL.

The V and J genes are TRBV4-1 and TRBJ1-6, with D unresolved. CDR1 is MGHRA and CDR2 is YSYEKL in the germline V gene. The CDR3 runs to 17 residues. Trimming shortened V by 0 bases and J by 0 bases, and 9 bases separated the two germline ends. CDR3 in DNA: TGCGCCAGCAGCCAAGATTCACTGAGCTCCTATAATTCACCCCTCCACTTT. Amino acid sequence: CASSQDSLSSYNSPLHF.

The chain recombines TRBV13 with TRBJ1-6; 10 bases match TRBD1. This CDR3 is 14 amino acids long. CDR1 is PRHDT, CDR2 FYEKMQ, per germline (reference sequence). With 5 bases clipped from V and 9 bases from J, the junction kept 4 bases outside the gene matches. Here the CDR3 DNA reads TGTGCCAGCAGCCCCAGGGACAGGGGTTCACCCCTCCACTTT. Residues: CASSPRDRGSPLHF.